The source of this T cell receptor beta chain is a study of tumor-infiltrating lymphocytes in localized non-small cell lung cancer. Study observations and caveats: Technical variation could not be separated from intratumor heterogeneity here. Immunotypes IM1 and IM2 had similar TCR-derived T-cell fractions. TCRbeta sequencing showed higher T cell infiltration in tumors than uninvolved lung.

Clones were read by immunoSEQ multiplex PCR, and TCRdb kept only the in-frame ones, dropping some. The sample has about 14,000 clones, about 75% seen once. Trimming left V 1 base short and J 0 bases short, with 13 bases between. Germline loops: CDR1 SGHDN, CDR2 FVKESK. CDR3 length: 17 amino acids. This clone occurred once. Its antigen remains unknown. Sequenced sample: lung tumor tissue. The receptor was derived from a human donor with non-small cell lung cancer. This rearrangement joins TRBV14 to TRBJ2-1; no clear D. In DNA form, the CDR3 reads TGTGCCAGCAGCCAAGTTGCAGGCCCGAGCTCCTACAATGAGCAGTTCTTC. As protein: CASSQVAGPSSYNEQFF.